The 17 T cell receptor beta chains listed next were all sequenced from one sample in a study of OX40 agonist ivuxolimab in advanced cancers. The protocol was immunoSEQ multiplex PCR, while the TCRdb copy is restricted to in-frame clones and leaves out a portion. Altogether 75,000 to 95,000 clones are present, around nine tenths being singletons, with the ten largest covering just over 2.5%. The source material was CD4+ or CD8+ T cells sorted from blood, sampled in a trial of the OX40 agonist ivuxolimab. Receptors originate from an adult with an advanced solid tumor such as melanoma, head and neck, liver or kidney cancer.

The genes are TRBV9 and TRBJ2-3; a weak D match, TRBD2 (5 bases). The CDR3 length is 13 residues. The V gene's germline CDR1 is SGDLS and CDR2 YYNGEE. V lost 0 bases, J lost 6 bases, and 8 bases lay in between. CDR3 amino acids: CASSVVRADTQYF. In DNA, the CDR3 is TGTGCCAGCAGCGTAGTGAGGGCGGATACGCAGTATTTT.

The table lists this clone with a few counts. V usage is TRBV18 and J usage is TRBJ1-5; tentatively, D is TRBD1 (5 bases). The length of the CDR3 is 15 residues. CDR1 and CDR2 (germline): KGHSH, LQKENI. Trimming took off 4 bases at V and 3 bases at J, with 13 bases between the two ends. CDR3: CASSQQGEANQPQHF. The CDR3 coding sequence is TGTGCCAGCTCACAGCAGGGAGAGGCCAATCAGCCCCAGCATTTT.

The chain links TRBV28 to TRBJ1-2; D call uncertain. CDR3 size: 13 residues. V gave up 5 bases and J gave up 2 bases, with 9 bases separating them. Germline V CDR1 and CDR2: MDHEN, SYDVKM. CDR3 residues: CASSQYGNYGYTF. The DNA for the CDR3 is TGTGCCAGCAGTCAGTACGGAAACTATGGCTACACCTTC.

This clone appeared a single time. The V and J genes are TRBV7-9 and TRBJ1-6, with D perhaps matching TRBD1 (5 bases). V shed 5 bases and J shed 0 bases, with 17 bases lying between them. Germline loops: CDR1 SEHNR, CDR2 FQNEAQ (reference sequence). CDR3 length equals 18 residues. CDR3 protein: CASSNPRGLSSYNSPLHF. The DNA for the CDR3 is TGTGCCAGCAGCAATCCCCGGGGACTGAGCTCCTATAATTCACCCCTCCACTTT.

The chain couples TRBV18 to TRBJ1-6; no clear D. Per the germline V gene, CDR1 is KGHSH and CDR2 is LQKENI. The length of the CDR3 is 14 residues. The germline V and J ends were trimmed by 6 bases and 0 bases, with 6 bases remaining between them. The CDR3 nucleotides are TGTGCCAGCTCCCCGGCCTCCTATAATTCACCCCTCCACTTT. Amino acid sequence: CASSPASYNSPLHF.

The J gene is TRBJ1-2, the V gene TRBV2; 11 positions match TRBD1. The CDR3 consists of 17 residues. Germline V CDR1 and CDR2: SNHLY, FYNNEI. V shed 1 base, J shed 7 bases, and the junction held 11 bases outside the gene matches. The CDR3 reads CASSEDLGRTGGSGYTF. As DNA, the CDR3 is TGTGCCAGCAGTGAAGATCTTGGGAGGACAGGGGGCTCTGGCTACACCTTC.

This clone was observed a few times. This chain uses TRBV5-1 with TRBJ1-6; no firm D call. V was cut by 0 bases and J by 10 bases, with 11 bases left in between. Germline assignment: CDR1 SGHRS and CDR2 YFSETQ. The CDR3 totals 14 residues. In nucleotides, the CDR3 is TGCGCCAGCAGCTTGGGACAATCCCTGTCACCCCTCCACTTT. It codes for CASSLGQSLSPLHF.

This chain connects TRBV11-1 to TRBJ1-1; 10 nucleotides align to TRBD1. Germline trimming cut 5 bases from V and 1 base from J; bases unmatched to any gene: 10. Per the germline V gene, CDR1 is SGHAT and CDR2 is FQDESV (reference sequence). The CDR3 runs to 17 residues. The CDR3 region has the DNA TGTGCCAGCAGCCCAACGCGGGACAGGGGTTCGAACACTGAAGCTTTCTTT. Protein sequence: CASSPTRDRGSNTEAFF.

As to this clone: This specimen includes other DNA sequences encoding the same CDR3. The V call is TRBV18, the J call TRBJ2-6, with D uncertain. The germline gives CDR1 KGHSH, CDR2 LQKENI. V was cut by 0 bases and J by 3 bases, with 0 bases left in between. The CDR3 spans 13 residues. CDR3: CASSPPGANVLTF. As DNA, the CDR3 is TGTGCCAGCTCACCACCTGGGGCCAACGTCCTGACTTTC.

V is TRBV10-3 and J is TRBJ1-1, with D possibly being TRBD1 (5 bases). Germline V gene data show CDR1 as ENHRY and CDR2 as SYGVKD. V lost 10 bases to trimming and J lost 8 bases, with 23 bases between them. This CDR3 contains 14 residues. The CDR3 protein is CATRGGGGGPEAFF. In DNA form, the CDR3 reads TGTGCCACCCGGGGCGGGGGAGGAGGGCCAGAAGCTTTCTTT.

The V gene is TRBV7-8, the J gene TRBJ1-3; D unclear. This CDR3 spans 14 amino acids. V lost 0 bases and J lost 4, with 7 bases in between. The germline gives CDR1 SGHVS, CDR2 FQNEAQ. CDR3 region: CASSLALGGNTIYF. CDR3 bases: TGTGCCAGCAGCTTAGCCTTAGGGGGAAACACCATATATTTT.

The rearrangement joins TRBV6-5 to TRBJ2-5, with a weak D call TRBD2 (5 bases). With 0 bases removed from V and 3 bases from J, the gap between germline ends came to 11 bases. The CDR3 is made up of 15 amino acids. The V gene's germline CDR1 is MNHEY and CDR2 SVGAGI. The CDR3 DNA reads as TGTGCCAGCAGTTACTCCTCGACGGGAAAAGAGACCCAGTACTTC. Its protein is CASSYSSTGKETQYF.

The gene calls are TRBV7-2 and TRBJ1-3, with TRBD1 matching 9 bases. This CDR3 region has 16 residues. V dropped 5 bases and J dropped 3; count of bases not matched to a gene: 8. Germline V gives CDR1 SGHTA, CDR2 FQGNSA. The CDR3: CASSTRTGVNGNTIYF. For the CDR3, the DNA is TGTGCCAGCAGCACGAGGACAGGGGTGAATGGAAACACCATATATTTT.

CDR3 amino acids: CASGQTSGSYNEQFF. As DNA, the CDR3 is TGTGCCAGCGGCCAAACTAGCGGCTCATACAATGAGCAGTTCTTC. This chain links TRBV7-9 with TRBJ2-1, with 8 positions matching TRBD2. J was trimmed by 4 bases and V by 8 bases; bases with no gene match: 10. This CDR3 comprises 15 residues. Germline-derived CDR1 and CDR2 are SEHNR and FQNEAQ (reference sequence).

On this clone: The sample has other DNA sequences that encode this CDR3 too. The chain uses TRBV19 and TRBJ2-5; 10 positions agree with TRBD1. CDR1 LNHDA and CDR2 SQIVND come from the germline V gene (reference sequence). The CDR3 is made up of 14 amino acids. After removal of 5 bases from V and 2 bases from J, the junction contained 2 bases not matched to a gene. CDR3 sequence: CASSPDRGQETQYF. The CDR3 region has the DNA TGTGCCAGTAGTCCGGACAGGGGGCAAGAGACCCAGTACTTC.

V usage is TRBV5-4 and J usage is TRBJ2-5, with D maybe TRBD2 (7 bases). Germline-derived CDR1 and CDR2 are SGHNT and YYREEE (reference sequence). V was pared by 0 bases and J by 5 bases, with 14 bases between. The CDR3 has 15 residues. The DNA for the CDR3 is TGTGCCAGCAGCTTGGCGGGGGGCATGAGTGAGACCCAGTACTTC. This sequence encodes CASSLAGGMSETQYF.

A remark on this clone: The same CDR3 is also encoded by other DNA sequences in this sample. V and J are TRBV2 and TRBJ2-6, with 7 bases aligning to TRBD2. V was clipped by 3 bases and J by 0 bases; unmatched bases: 5. Germline values: CDR1 SNHLY, CDR2 FYNNEI. CDR3 size: 17 residues. CDR3 region: CASSERGTGSGANVLTF. DNA of the CDR3: TGTGCCAGCAGTGAGCGGGGGACGGGCTCTGGGGCCAACGTCCTGACTTTC.